This T cell receptor (beta chain) was observed in a study of Ad26.COV2.S vaccination and SARS-CoV-2 variants. The sample's treatment: roughly 19 received Ad26.COV2.S at low or high dose, single or two shots; several received placebo; per-sample allocation not given. Sample collection was performed on day 63 after the first vaccine or placebo injection. The repertoire was sequenced with immunoSEQ multiplex PCR; TCRdb's copy has only in-frame clones and lacks some. The sample includes some 320,000 clones, 70% to 90% of them seen just once. The CDR3 loop spans 13 amino acids. V shed 6 bases, J shed 6 bases, and the junction held 5 bases outside the gene matches. The germline V gene encodes CDR1 MNHEY and CDR2 SVGAGI.

This chain uses TRBV6-5 with TRBJ1-2; 9 bases are a match to TRBD1. The sample consisted of peripheral blood, taken in a trial of Ad26.COV2.S vaccine versus placebo. The sequence was obtained from a person between 18 and 59 years old who received the Ad26.COV2.S COVID-19 vaccine or a placebo. The DNA of the CDR3 is TGTGCCAGCAGGGGACAGGGTCGGAATGGCTACACCTTC. Translated: CASRGQGRNGYTF.